This T cell receptor (beta chain) was recorded in a study of CD8+ T cells in alopecia areata. The treatment was: oral pan-JAK inhibitor, 5-10 mg twice daily. Whole-study results and caveats: Normal skin's resident alphabeta T cells are sequenced alongside lesional scalp T cells. It was lesional scalp, especially alopecia totalis/universalis, that showed higher clonality than normal scalp.

Extracted RNA was reverse transcribed, and the resulting cDNA served as sequencing template. Sequencing was performed with immunoSEQ multiplex PCR; in TCRdb, only in-frame clones are kept and a portion is missing. The repertoire has some 170,000 clones, about 54% of them found once; the top ten carry 16%. This clone was found a few times. Its cognate antigen is unknown. The source material was CD4+ T cells sorted from blood, sampled between weeks 55 and 65, from a patient treated with tofacitinib. The receptor was derived from a human donor with alopecia areata.

CDR3 bases: TGTGCCAGCAGCGAGTACTACGAGCAGTACTTC. Protein sequence: CASSEYYEQYF. This rearrangement joins TRBV5-5 to TRBJ2-7; no clear D. Germline CDR1 SGHKS, CDR2 YYEKEE (reference sequence). V lost 4 bases to trimming and J lost 3 bases, with 5 bases between them. The CDR3 extends over 11 amino acids.